This TCR beta chain is from a study of shared clonotypes between healthy human individuals. The study, taken as a whole, reports: Sharing across four donors was highest in naive CD4 (approximately 5%) and lowest in memory CD8 (0.4%). The generation probabilities recorded for non-shared clonotypes fell below those of clonotypes shared by all four donors.

CD45RO-negative cells were positively selected for CCR7, leaving out terminally differentiated effector memory CD45RA+ cells. Sequenced by immunoSEQ multiplex PCR; TCRdb stores in-frame clones only, minus some. In the table there are some 1,900,000 clones, about 95% of which are singletons. This clone has only a few counts. Its target is unknown. From germline, CDR1 is GTSNPN and CDR2 SVGIG (reference sequence). This CDR3 has 12 residues. Between the trimmed V and J ends, which lost 8 bases and 7 bases, there was a span of 17 bases. The source of this sequence is a man aged 18-30 years in good health. The sequenced sample consisted of naive CD8+ T cells sorted from blood. The V gene is TRBV30, the J gene TRBJ1-1; D unclear. The CDR3 reads CAGEGGPIEAFF. The CDR3 coding sequence is TGTGCCGGTGAAGGTGGACCAATTGAAGCTTTCTTT.